The 22 T cell receptor beta chains listed next were all sequenced from one sample in a study of cytomegalovirus exposure and HLA in healthy donors. Researchers ran the PCR with 60 Vbeta and 13 Jbeta primers. Data came from immunoSEQ multiplex PCR; TCRdb stores just in-frame clones and leaves some out. The sample includes approximately 140,000 clones, roughly 75% seen only once; the top ten take approximately 2.1%. Specimen: PBMCs. The receptors derive from a man in his thirties or forties in good health and CMV-seronegative.

V is TRBV6-5 and J is TRBJ1-1, with TRBD1 identical over 7 bases. Germline CDR1 and CDR2: MNHEY and SVGAGI. This CDR3 comprises 15 residues. With V trimmed by 6 bases and J by 0 bases, 7 bases remained unmatched. CDR3 amino acids: CASSDREVLNTEAFF. The CDR3 DNA follows: TGTGCCAGCAGCGACAGGGAGGTATTGAACACTGAAGCTTTCTTT.

This clone turned up a few times. The chain combines TRBV5-6 with TRBJ2-1, with 8 bases aligning to TRBD2. From germline, CDR1 is SGHDT and CDR2 YYEEEE. This CDR3 is built from 13 residues. Trimming took 0 bases from V and 9 from J; bases not matched to a gene: 2. CDR3 DNA sequence: TGTGCCAGCAGCTTGGGGGCGGGGGGTGAGCAGTTCTTC. It encodes CASSLGAGGEQFF.

This sequence joins TRBV6-1 and TRBJ1-5, with 8 positions matching TRBD1. CDR3 length: 15 residues. V lost 6 bases to trimming and J lost 0 bases; unmatched junction nucleotides: 4. Germline V gene lookup returns CDR1 MNHNS and CDR2 SASEGT. In DNA form, the CDR3 reads TGTGCCAGCAGGTCGGGACAGGATAGCAATCAGCCCCAGCATTTT. This encodes CASRSGQDSNQPQHF.

The V and J genes are TRBV25-1 and TRBJ2-7; 9 bases are shared with TRBD1. This CDR3 contains 16 residues. V was clipped by 5 bases and J by 3 bases; unmatched bases: 11. From germline, CDR1 is MGHDK and CDR2 SYGVNS. In DNA form, the CDR3 reads TGTGCCAGCAGTAAACCCGGGACAGGGACCCACTACGAGCAGTACTTC. This encodes CASSKPGTGTHYEQYF.

This clone was recorded a few times. This sequence joins TRBV5-1 and TRBJ1-4, with D possibly matching TRBD1 (6 bases). The CDR3 consists of 16 residues. The germline gives CDR1 SGHRS, CDR2 YFSETQ. Trimming took off 0 bases at V and 0 bases at J, with 9 bases between the two ends. The CDR3 loop reads CASSLGAGATNEKLFF. The CDR3 nucleotides read TGCGCCAGCAGCTTGGGAGCAGGGGCAACTAATGAAAAACTGTTTTTT.

The chain recombines TRBV7-9 with TRBJ2-7; D is unclear. The germline CDR1 and CDR2 sequences are SEHNR and FQNEAQ (reference sequence). CDR3 length: 13 residues. With 5 bases removed from V and 3 bases from J, the gap between germline ends came to 11 bases. CDR3 coding DNA: TGTGCCAGCAGCAAGGCAGGATTCTACGAGCAGTACTTC. Translating it yields CASSKAGFYEQYF.

The V and J genes are TRBV15 and TRBJ1-4, with TRBD1 identical over 7 bases. The CDR3 sequence is 16 residues long. In germline, CDR1 is LNHNV, CDR2 YYDKDF (reference sequence). Trimming cost V 6 bases and J 5 bases; bases outside gene matches: 12. CDR3 sequence: CATSGRGLRDNEKLFF. In DNA, the CDR3 is TGTGCCACCAGTGGCAGGGGGTTAAGAGACAATGAAAAACTGTTTTTT.

J is TRBJ1-5 and V is TRBV2; TRBD1 agrees at 9 bases. Germline loops: CDR1 SNHLY, CDR2 FYNNEI. Germline trimming cut 8 bases from V and 2 bases from J; bases unmatched to any gene: 7. The CDR3 is 15 amino acids. CDR3 nucleotides: TGTGCCAGCTCGTTGGGACAGGGTCGCAATCAGCCCCAGCATTTT. It yields the protein CASSLGQGRNQPQHF.

V is TRBV5-1 and J is TRBJ1-1, with TRBD1 matching over 7 bases. The CDR3 covers 13 residues. The V gene end was trimmed by 3 bases and the J gene end by 7 bases; junction bases not matched to a gene: 6. Germline V gives CDR1 SGHRS, CDR2 YFSETQ. The DNA for the CDR3 is TGCGCCAGCAGCTCCGGGACAGTTGGTGAAGCTTTCTTT. Its protein is CASSSGTVGEAFF.

This chain links TRBV18 with TRBJ2-7; tentatively, D is TRBD2 (5 bases). The germline CDR1 and CDR2 sequences are KGHSH and LQKENI. Trimming took 1 base from V and 3 from J, leaving 7 bases between them. This CDR3 is 13 amino acids long. CDR3 bases: TGTGCCAGCTCACCACGGGGAGACTACGAGCAGTACTTC. Residues: CASSPRGDYEQYF.

V usage is TRBV7-9 and J usage is TRBJ1-2; D is unclear. Germline V gene sequence: CDR1 SEHNR, CDR2 FQNEAQ (reference sequence). The CDR3 extends over 12 amino acids. Trimming removed 5 bases at V and 5 bases at J, with 9 bases between. The CDR3 protein is CASSPGRYGYTF. DNA of the CDR3: TGTGCCAGCAGCCCGGGGAGGTATGGCTACACCTTC.

V is TRBV28 and J is TRBJ2-5; 7 nucleotides match TRBD2. Losses at the gene ends were 5 bases for V and 2 bases for J; bases not matched to a gene: 8. Looked up from germline, CDR1 is MDHEN and CDR2 is SYDVKM. This CDR3 is built from 15 residues. CDR3 amino acids: CASSGGGLEQETQYF. The DNA for the CDR3 is TGTGCCAGCAGTGGGGGGGGACTGGAGCAAGAGACCCAGTACTTC.

The chain links TRBV5-1 to TRBJ1-1, with a weak D call TRBD1 (6 bases). Germline assignment: CDR1 SGHRS and CDR2 YFSETQ. Deletions cut 6 bases from V and 0 bases from J, with 21 bases between. There are 17 residues in the CDR3. The CDR3 region has the DNA TGCGCCAGCATGGGGACATGGGAAGCCAACCTGAACACTGAAGCTTTCTTT. It yields the protein CASMGTWEANLNTEAFF.

This chain uses TRBV29-1 with TRBJ2-2, with 8 nucleotides matching TRBD2. The length of the CDR3 is 17 residues. V shed 4 bases, J shed 7 bases, and the junction held 17 bases outside the gene matches. Germline V gene data show CDR1 as SQVTM and CDR2 as ANQGSEA. The CDR3 region is CSVVWWAGGEYGGELFF. The CDR3 nucleotides are TGCAGCGTTGTCTGGTGGGCCGGGGGGGAGTATGGCGGGGAGCTGTTTTTT.

The V gene is TRBV18, the J gene TRBJ2-3, with 8 nucleotides matching TRBD2. The germline gives CDR1 KGHSH, CDR2 LQKENI. The J segment lost 7 bases and the V segment lost 4 bases, leaving 19 bases of the junction unmatched. CDR3 length: 18 residues. The CDR3: CASSRQLPGGGLEYTQYF. The CDR3 bases are TGTGCCAGCTCACGCCAACTTCCGGGAGGGGGTCTGGAGTATACGCAGTATTTT.

V usage is TRBV5-6 and J usage is TRBJ1-1, with a weak D call TRBD1 (5 bases). With 4 bases removed from V and 0 bases from J, the gap between germline ends came to 19 bases. CDR3 length: 17 residues. CDR1 and CDR2 from the germline V gene are SGHDT and YYEEEE. The CDR3 loop reads CASSPGIVGFVNTEAFF. For the CDR3, the DNA is TGTGCCAGCAGCCCAGGGATTGTCGGGTTTGTGAACACTGAAGCTTTCTTT.

The chain carries TRBV2 and TRBJ1-1; TRBD1 might be the D (6 bases). V was trimmed by 7 bases and J by 1 base, leaving 16 bases between them. The CDR3 contains 15 residues. Germline lookup yields CDR1 SNHLY and CDR2 FYNNEI. CDR3 protein: CASKPGHSSNTEAFF. In nucleotides, the CDR3 is TGTGCCAGCAAGCCGGGACACTCTTCGAACACTGAAGCTTTCTTT.

This sequence joins TRBV5-1 and TRBJ2-1; TRBD2 aligns across 13 bases. This CDR3 region has 15 residues. The germline V gene encodes CDR1 SGHRS and CDR2 YFSETQ. V shed 3 bases and J 8 bases; nucleotides not matched to a gene: 5. CDR3: CASSSAGLAGDEQFF. The CDR3 region has the DNA TGCGCCAGCAGCTCCGCCGGACTAGCGGGAGATGAGCAGTTCTTC.

The rearrangement joins TRBV5-1 to TRBJ2-3; TRBD2 matches at 8 bases. With 3 bases clipped from V and 7 bases from J, the junction kept 7 bases outside the gene matches. Germline lookup yields CDR1 SGHRS and CDR2 YFSETQ. The CDR3 runs 14 residues. For the CDR3, the DNA is TGCGCCAGCAGCTCGAGCGGGGGAGGGAATACGCAGTATTTT. Amino acid sequence: CASSSSGGGNTQYF.

The CDR3 region has the DNA TGTGCCAGCAGCTTGACAGGGGAGTGTGGCTACACCTTC. This gives the protein CASSLTGECGYTF. The chain combines TRBV5-4 with TRBJ1-2, with 7 bases lining up with TRBD1. J was trimmed by 7 bases and V by 1 base; bases with no gene match: 4. Germline loops: CDR1 SGHNT, CDR2 YYREEE (reference sequence). CDR3 length: 13 amino acids.

The chain combines TRBV28 with TRBJ2-3, with a possible D match to TRBD2 (7 bases). The V gene lost 8 bases and the J gene lost 2 bases, with 11 bases spanning the gap. Germline values: CDR1 MDHEN, CDR2 SYDVKM. The CDR3 covers 13 residues. For the CDR3, the DNA is TGTGCCAGCGGGGGGGCGAACACAGATACGCAGTATTTT. It codes for CASGGANTDTQYF.

This chain connects TRBV29-1 to TRBJ2-1; 8 bases match TRBD1. Looked up from germline, CDR1 is SQVTM and CDR2 is ANQGSEA. This CDR3 has 14 amino acids. With V trimmed by 4 bases and J by 1 base, 3 bases remained unmatched. CDR3 nucleotide sequence: TGCAGCGTTGTGAGACAGGGGTCCTACAATGAGCAGTTCTTC. It is translated as CSVVRQGSYNEQFF.